The rows below give T cell receptor beta chains drawn from one sample of a study of T-cell reconstitution after alpha-beta-depleted transplantation in children. MiXCR was run by TCRdb on the PCR reads, yielding one entry per CDR3 protein. This table has around 370,000 distinct CDR3 sequences, about a tenth appearing once. The source was PBMCs from the stem cell graft donor, collected from the stem cell graft. These receptors all come from a human donor who donated a stem cell graft to a child with acute lymphoblastic leukemia. Both conserved end residues are part of each CDR3. D genes are given only for firm matches. Not all rows give a size; the values are once, few, many and, for expanded clones, a class.

len,abundance,v_gene,j_gene,d_gene,CDR3nt,CDR3aa
14,many,TRBV9,TRBJ2-7,-,TGTGCCAGCAGCGAACGACAGGAGCTCTACGAGCAGTACTTC,CASSERQELYEQYF
19,-,TRBV11-1,TRBJ2-1,TRBD2,TGTGCCAGCAGCACCCGAACCGGGACTAGCGGGCGAGTGTACAATGAGCAGTTCTTC,CASSTRTGTSGRVYNEQFF
13,few,TRBV20-1,TRBJ2-3,-,TGCAGTGCTCCCTGGACTGGCACAGATACGCAGTATTTT,CSAPWTGTDTQYF
12,-,TRBV10-1,TRBJ1-1,-,TGCGCCAGCAAACAGGGTTTCGCTGAAGCTTTCTTT,CASKQGFAEAFF
21,-,TRBV20-1,TRBJ2-7,TRBD2,TGCAGTGCTAGAGTCCTACTTCGGGTAGCGGGAGGAGGTATCTTTAACTACGAGCAGTACTTC,CSARVLLRVAGGGIFNYEQYF
15,-,TRBV7-2,TRBJ2-1,TRBD2,TGTGCCAGCAGCTCCACTAGCGGGAGGGCCAGTGAGCAGTTCTTC,CASSSTSGRASEQFF
13,many,TRBV12-3/TRBV12-4,TRBJ1-4,-,TGTGCCAGCAGTCCCGGTCGGGGTGAAAAACTGTTTTTT,CASSPGRGEKLFF
15,few,TRBV5-1,TRBJ2-3,-,TGCGCCAGCAGCTTGGAATCTAGCGGCACAGATACGCAGTATTTT,CASSLESSGTDTQYF
15,-,TRBV19,TRBJ2-5,-,TGTGCCAGTAGTAGAAATCCGGGACAAAAAGAGACCCATTACTTC,CASSRNPGQKETHYF
13,few,TRBV5-1,TRBJ2-7,-,TGCGCCAGCAGCTTTTCTCGCACCTACGAGCAGTACTTC,CASSFSRTYEQYF
13,-,TRBV6-2/TRBV6-3,TRBJ2-7,-,TGTGCCAGCGGGACCTCGGCGTCCTACGAGCAGTACTTC,CASGTSASYEQYF
15,-,TRBV7-9,TRBJ2-5,-,TGTGCCAGCAGCTCGGAGGGCAGGGGGATAGAGACCCAGTACTTC,CASSSEGRGIETQYF
16,-,TRBV7-9,TRBJ1-1,TRBD1,TGTGCCAGTTTCCGAATGGCAGGGGGCATGAACACTGAAGCTTTCTTT,CASFRMAGGMNTEAFF
14,few,TRBV20-1,TRBJ2-7,TRBD2,TGCAGTGCTAGAAGCGGGACTTCCTCCTACGAGCAGTACTTC,CSARSGTSSYEQYF
15,few,TRBV27,TRBJ2-7,TRBD2,TGTGCCAGCAGTAAAACTAGCGGGAGGGCCGGAGAGCAGTACTTC,CASSKTSGRAGEQYF
15,-,TRBV19,TRBJ2-1,-,TGTGCCAGTAGCAAAGGAGGGCCCACCTACAATGAGCAGTTCTTC,CASSKGGPTYNEQFF
15,many,TRBV7-9,TRBJ2-1,TRBD2,TGTGCCAGCAGCTTAGGTAGCGGGAGGGACAATGAGCAGTTCTTC,CASSLGSGRDNEQFF
13,few,TRBV12-3/TRBV12-4,TRBJ1-1,-,TGTGCCAGCACTTTAGGGACATTCAAAAGTGGTTTCTTT,CASTLGTFKSGFF
14,few,TRBV4-3,TRBJ2-7,-,TGCGCCAGCAGCCAAGGCCCGGTCTCCTACGAGCAGTACTTC,CASSQGPVSYEQYF
15,few,TRBV6-1,TRBJ2-7,TRBD2,TGTGCCAGCAGGATAGCGGGAGGGTCATCCTACGAGCAGTACTTC,CASRIAGGSSYEQYF
14,few,TRBV19,TRBJ1-1,-,TGTGCCAGTAGTGGGCAGGGCGGAGGCACTGAAGCTTTCTTT,CASSGQGGGTEAFF
14,-,TRBV27,TRBJ1-2,-,TGTGCCAGCAGTGCCCTGGGGGGCACCTATGGCTACACCTTC,CASSALGGTYGYTF
15,few,TRBV7-3,TRBJ1-1,TRBD1,TGTGCCAGCAGCCCTTCCCCAGGGGGGAACACTGAAGCTTTCTTT,CASSPSPGGNTEAFF
17,few,TRBV21-1,TRBJ1-2,-,TGTGCCAGCAGCGCCACAGTTCGACAGGAACCAATCTATGGCTACACCTTC,CASSATVRQEPIYGYTF
16,many,TRBV4-1,TRBJ2-4,-,TGCGCCAGCAGCCAACGAACGGGGACCCCCAAAAACATTCAGTACTTC,CASSQRTGTPKNIQYF
15,-,TRBV7-9,TRBJ2-3,TRBD1,TGTGCCAGCAGCTTCTGGACAGGGATTGCAGATACGCAGTATTTT,CASSFWTGIADTQYF
13,-,TRBV6-5,TRBJ2-7,-,TGTGCCAGCGCACGGGGAGACATCTACGAGCAGTACTTC,CASARGDIYEQYF
15,-,TRBV12-3/TRBV12-4,TRBJ1-1,-,TGTGCCAGCGCTCCTTTAGGGGGGACGAGCACTGAAGCTTTCTTT,CASAPLGGTSTEAFF
11,few,TRBV12-3/TRBV12-4,TRBJ2-1,-,TGTGCCAGCGGGGTGGGCTATGAGCAGTTCTTC,CASGVGYEQFF
17,-,TRBV29-1,TRBJ2-2,TRBD1,TGCAGCGTTGAAGATGGGTCGCAGGGGGCGAACACCGGGGAGCTGTTTTTT,CSVEDGSQGANTGELFF
15,few,TRBV30,TRBJ2-5,TRBD2,TGTGCCTGGAGTCCGTTAGCGGGATGGCTGGAGACCCAGTACTTC,CAWSPLAGWLETQYF
15,many,TRBV4-3,TRBJ2-7,TRBD1,TGCGCCAGCAGCCAAGATGGGACAGGTGGCTACGAGCAGTACTTC,CASSQDGTGGYEQYF
14,many,TRBV5-1,TRBJ2-3,-,TGCGCCAGCAGCTTGGGGGACATCACAGATACGCAGTATTTT,CASSLGDITDTQYF
14,few,TRBV6-1,TRBJ1-2,-,TGTGCCAGCAGTCCAGGGTTGGAAGCGGGGGGCTACACCTTC,CASSPGLEAGGYTF
11,many,TRBV29-1,TRBJ1-1,-,TGCAGCGGGTTTTGGAACACTGAAGCTTTCTTT,CSGFWNTEAFF
13,few,TRBV19,TRBJ1-1,-,TGTGCCAGTAGTGTCGCCGGGAGCACTGAAGCTTTCTTT,CASSVAGSTEAFF
18,many,TRBV11-1,TRBJ1-1,-,TGTGCCAGCAGCTTTCCAAGTAGGGATGGCGGACCGGACACTGAAGCTTTCTTT,CASSFPSRDGGPDTEAFF
14,many,TRBV5-1,TRBJ2-7,-,TGCGCCAGCAGCTTGGGGGTCCCGACGGGGGAGCAGTACTTC,CASSLGVPTGEQYF
19,few,TRBV7-2,TRBJ2-7,-,TGTGCCAGCAGCTTAGGCTTAGGAGGTAGGGGGGGCTTCTCCTACGAGCAGTACTTC,CASSLGLGGRGGFSYEQYF
14,-,TRBV7-9,TRBJ2-3,TRBD2,TGTGCCAGCAGCTTAGCTCGGACTAGCACAGATACGCATTTT,CASSLARTSTDTHF
14,many,TRBV9,TRBJ1-6,-,TGTGCCAGCAGCGTGGACGGTGCTGGATCACCCCTCCACTTT,CASSVDGAGSPLHF
15,few,TRBV5-1,TRBJ2-7,-,TGCGCCAGCAGCTTGTCCAGCGGGCTTTCCTACGAGCAGTACTTC,CASSLSSGLSYEQYF
15,few,TRBV20-1,TRBJ2-7,TRBD2,TGCAGTGCTACGAGCGGGAGTAGGATTAACTACGAGCAGTACTTC,CSATSGSRINYEQYF
15,few,TRBV4-3,TRBJ1-1,-,TGCGCCAGCAGCCAAGTCTACCCCACGAACACTGAAGCTTTCTTT,CASSQVYPTNTEAFF
13,many,TRBV29-1,TRBJ1-1,TRBD1,TGCAGCGTTGCAGGGGGCCCGAACACTGAAGCTTTCTTT,CSVAGGPNTEAFF
14,few,TRBV18,TRBJ1-1,-,TGTGCCAGCTCACTTAAGATCGGAGGCACTGAAGCTTTCTTT,CASSLKIGGTEAFF
12,-,TRBV6-1,TRBJ2-1,-,TGTGCCAGCAGTGATGGGGTCGGTGAGCAGTTCTTC,CASSDGVGEQFF
14,-,TRBV12-3/TRBV12-4,TRBJ2-7,-,TGTGCCAGCAGTTTATCCCCCCGCGCCTACGAGCAGTACTTC,CASSLSPRAYEQYF
16,few,TRBV7-9,TRBJ2-3,-,TGTGCCAGCACCTCCTCCTACGACCTGCGCGGAGATACGCAGTATTTT,CASTSSYDLRGDTQYF
14,-,TRBV7-9,TRBJ2-7,TRBD2,TGTGCCAGCAGCCGAGGACTAGCCACCTACGAGCAGTACTTC,CASSRGLATYEQYF
18,few,TRBV6-1,TRBJ2-2,TRBD2,TGTGCCAGCAGCCACACCGGGGGAGCGGGGCTCGGCACCGGGGAGCTGTTTTTT,CASSHTGGAGLGTGELFF
16,few,TRBV4-3,TRBJ2-3,-,TGCGCCAGCAGCCAAGAGGCGGGCTTCCCGAAGGATACGCAGTATTTT,CASSQEAGFPKDTQYF
16,-,TRBV5-1,TRBJ2-3,-,TGCGCCAGCAGCTTGATCAGGAGTGCCAGCACAGATACGCAGTATTTT,CASSLIRSASTDTQYF
13,few,TRBV4-3,TRBJ2-1,-,TGCGCCAGCAGCCAAGATTTTGGCCATGAGCAGTTCTTC,CASSQDFGHEQFF
15,-,TRBV20-1,TRBJ2-3,TRBD2,TGCAGTGCTAGGACGGGAGGGCCAGGCACAGATACGCAGTATTTT,CSARTGGPGTDTQYF